These 9 T cell receptor beta chains came from one sample sequenced in a study of T-cell memory formation after mild COVID-19. TCRdb fed the 5' RACE reads into MiXCR, producing one record per CDR3 protein. The table has approximately 300,000 distinct CDR3 sequences, 7.5% to 9.5% seen once; the top ten hold 20% to 25%. The sample was PBMCs or a T cell subset sorted from them (not recorded which). Every receptor here comes from a man aged 18 to 30 who had mild COVID-19 (a few samples of this study predate the infection). Cell type and time point are not known.

The rearrangement joins TRBV5-1 to TRBJ1-4, with no clear D. Between the trimmed V and J ends, which lost 0 bases and 14 bases, there was a span of 20 bases. This CDR3 contains 15 residues. Germline loops: CDR1 SGHRS, CDR2 YFSETQ. The CDR3 region is CASSLAPTDGNGLFF. The CDR3 DNA reads TGCGCCAGCAGCTTGGCCCCCACGGACGGGAACGGGCTGTTTTTT.

This chain uses TRBV5-5 with TRBJ2-1; D may match TRBD1 or TRBD2 (6 bases each). Germline V gene lookup returns CDR1 SGHKS and CDR2 YYEKEE (reference sequence). V gave up 2 bases and J gave up 4 bases, with 13 bases separating them. The CDR3 length is 15 residues. The CDR3 DNA reads TGTGCCAGCAGCTTAAGTGGGGGGCGGTACAATGAGCAGTTCTTC. Protein product: CASSLSGGRYNEQFF.

This clonotype showed up just a few times. The CDR3 DNA reads TGTGCCAGCAGTGGGGGACTTGTCGAACTCACAGATACGCAGTATTTT. Translation: CASSGGLVELTDTQYF. The gene calls are TRBV25-1 and TRBJ2-3; D perhaps matches TRBD2 (6 bases). V was trimmed by 4 bases and J by 2 bases, leaving 16 bases between them. CDR3 size: 16 residues. The V gene's germline CDR1 is MGHDK and CDR2 SYGVNS. Based on the CDR3 plus reference TRBV25-1 and TRBJ2-3, the full variable domain is EADIYQTPRYLVIGTGKKITLECSQTMGHDKMYWYQQDPGMELHLIHYSYGVNSTEKGDLSSESTVSRIRTEHFPLTLESARPSHTSQYLCASSGGLVELTDTQYFGPGTRLTVL.

A few counts support this clonotype. This rearrangement joins TRBV5-1 to TRBJ1-1, with D hard to call. Germline V gene data show CDR1 as SGHRS and CDR2 as YFSETQ. The V end lost 7 bases, the J end lost 2 bases, and 15 bases lay between the germline ends. This CDR3 has 14 amino acids. This CDR3 reads CASEADGSNTEAFF. The CDR3 DNA sequence: TGCGCCAGCGAGGCCGACGGTTCTAACACTGAAGCTTTCTTT.

The V call is TRBV7-9, the J call TRBJ2-5; D is perhaps TRBD2 (7 bases). CDR1 and CDR2 from the germline V gene are SEHNR and FQNEAQ (reference sequence). This CDR3 region has 19 residues. V shed 1 base and J shed 0 bases, with 21 bases lying between them. The CDR3 sequence is CASSLGSAGASTYQETQYF. The CDR3 nucleotides are TGTGCCAGCAGCTTAGGTTCCGCGGGGGCCTCGACGTACCAAGAGACCCAGTACTTC.

This chain uses TRBV20-1 with TRBJ2-1; D gene unclear. There are 11 residues in the CDR3. V was shortened by 5 bases and J by 10 bases, with 12 bases between the two germline ends. Germline CDR1 reads DFQATT; CDR2 reads SNEGSKA (reference sequence). The CDR3 DNA reads as TGCAGTGCTCAAACTGCCGACGAGCAGTTCTTC. Its protein product is CSAQTADEQFF.

The chain is built from TRBV28 and TRBJ1-5; 7 bases are shared with TRBD1. CDR3 length: 13 amino acids. V was clipped by 6 bases and J by 3 bases; unmatched bases: 2. Germline V gene sequence: CDR1 MDHEN, CDR2 SYDVKM. The DNA of the CDR3 is TGTGCCAGCAGGACAGGGATCAATCAGCCCCAGCATTTT. Protein: CASRTGINQPQHF.

The genes are TRBV5-4 and TRBJ1-4; D is perhaps TRBD1 (5 bases). CDR3 size: 15 residues. V lost 7 bases to trimming and J lost 2 bases, with 15 bases between them. The germline CDR1 and CDR2 sequences are SGHNT and YYREEE (reference sequence). This CDR3 reads CASSPAGGTNEKLFF. CDR3 coding DNA: TGTGCCAGCTCCCCCGCTGGGGGGACTAATGAAAAACTGTTTTTT.

The chain employs TRBV29-1 and TRBJ2-3; 8 bases fit TRBD1. With V trimmed by 5 bases and J by 4 bases, 2 bases remained unmatched. CDR1 is SQVTM and CDR2 is ANQGSEA in the germline V gene. This CDR3 comprises 12 residues. For the CDR3, the DNA is TGCAGCGTTAGACAGGGGCCAGATACGCAGTATTTT. It codes for CSVRQGPDTQYF.